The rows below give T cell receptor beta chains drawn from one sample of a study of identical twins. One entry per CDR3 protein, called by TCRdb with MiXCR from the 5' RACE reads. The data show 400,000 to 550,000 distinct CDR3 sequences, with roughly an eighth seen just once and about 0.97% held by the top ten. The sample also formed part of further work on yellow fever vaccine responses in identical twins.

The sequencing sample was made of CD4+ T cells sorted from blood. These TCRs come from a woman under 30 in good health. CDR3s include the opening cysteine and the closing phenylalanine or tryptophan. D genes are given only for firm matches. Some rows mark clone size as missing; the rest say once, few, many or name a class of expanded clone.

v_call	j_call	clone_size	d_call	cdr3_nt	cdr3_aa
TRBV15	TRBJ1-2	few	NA	TGTGCCACCAGCTTTGGGCAGGATGGGGGCTACACCTTC	CATSFGQDGGYTF
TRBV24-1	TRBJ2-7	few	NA	TGTGCCACCAGTGATCCGACTAGTATTCCCTCCTACGAGCAGTACTTC	CATSDPTSIPSYEQYF
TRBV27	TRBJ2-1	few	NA	TGTGCCAGCAGTCCCCGGGACGTACTTCCTAACAATGAGCAGTTCTTC	CASSPRDVLPNNEQFF
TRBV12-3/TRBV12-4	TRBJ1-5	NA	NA	TGTGCCAGCAGGGGGCCTCGGGAGGGGAGCGCGGCCCAGCATTTT	CASRGPREGSAAQHF
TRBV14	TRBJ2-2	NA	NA	TGTGCCAGCAGCCACGGGACACCGGCGTTTACCGGGGAGCTGTTTTTT	CASSHGTPAFTGELFF
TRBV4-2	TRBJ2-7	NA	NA	TGTGCCAGCAGCCCCAGTCGCGAGCAGTACTTC	CASSPSREQYF
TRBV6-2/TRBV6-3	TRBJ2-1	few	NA	TGTGCCAGCAGTTACATCATCGGGGGATCCTCCTACAATGAGCAGTTCTTC	CASSYIIGGSSYNEQFF
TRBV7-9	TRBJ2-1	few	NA	TGTGCCAGCAGCTTACAGAGGGGCCCCTACAATGAGCAGTTCTTC	CASSLQRGPYNEQFF
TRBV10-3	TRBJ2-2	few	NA	TGTGCCATCAGTGAGGCTTTTTCCGGGGAGCTGTTTTTT	CAISEAFSGELFF
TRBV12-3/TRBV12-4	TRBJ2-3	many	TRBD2	TGTGCCAGCAGTTTGGGGAGGAGTAGCGGGCCCGCAGATACGCAGTATTTT	CASSLGRSSGPADTQYF
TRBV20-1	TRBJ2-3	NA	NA	TGCAGTGCCTCCAATTTGAATACGCAGTATTTT	CSASNLNTQYF
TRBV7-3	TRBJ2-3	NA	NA	TGTGCCAGCAGCTTAAAGCCAGAACATACGCAGTATTTT	CASSLKPEHTQYF
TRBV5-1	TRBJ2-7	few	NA	TGCGCCAGCAGCCCTGGGGAGCGTTCCTACGAGCAGTACTTC	CASSPGERSYEQYF
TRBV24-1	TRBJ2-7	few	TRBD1	TGTGCCACCAGTGGTCCGGGGACAGGCCTTTACGAGCAGTACTTC	CATSGPGTGLYEQYF
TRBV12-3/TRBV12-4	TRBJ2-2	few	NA	TGTGCCAGCAGTTTCCAGGGACTTTACACCGGGGAGCTGTTTTTT	CASSFQGLYTGELFF
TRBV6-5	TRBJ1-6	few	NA	TGTGCCAGCAGTTTCGGGAGCCTAAATTCACCCCTCCACTTT	CASSFGSLNSPLHF
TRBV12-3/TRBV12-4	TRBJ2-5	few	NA	TGTGCCAGCACCGCAGGAAAAGAGACCCAGTACTTC	CASTAGKETQYF
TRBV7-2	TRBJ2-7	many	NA	TGTGCCAGCAGCGTAAAAGGGGGTGACTCCTACGAGCAGTACTTC	CASSVKGGDSYEQYF
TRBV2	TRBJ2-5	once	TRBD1	TGTGCCAGCAGGGGGGGGACAGGGATCCAAGAGACCCAGTACTTC	CASRGGTGIQETQYF
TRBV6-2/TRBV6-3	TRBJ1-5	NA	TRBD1	TGTGCCAGCAGCTTTGGACAGGGTCCCACTCAGCCCCAGCATTTT	CASSFGQGPTQPQHF
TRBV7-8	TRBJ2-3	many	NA	TGTGCCAGCAGCTTTCCGCTTAGCGGTAGCCGCGCCACAGATACGCAGTATTTT	CASSFPLSGSRATDTQYF
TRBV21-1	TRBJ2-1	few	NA	TGTGCCAGCAGCATAGGGGGTATGGAGTTCTTC	CASSIGGMEFF
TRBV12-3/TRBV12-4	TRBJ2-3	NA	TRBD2	TGTGCCAGCAGTTTACCGCTAAGGGAGCGGGGGGCGCCTTATACGCAGTATTTT	CASSLPLRERGAPYTQYF
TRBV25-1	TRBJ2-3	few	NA	TGTGCCAGCAGTAGGACGGGGGCGAAAGATGATACGCAGTATTTT	CASSRTGAKDDTQYF
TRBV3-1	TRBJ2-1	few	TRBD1	TGTGCCAGCAGCCGCTCCCGCTCGACCTCGACAGGGTCAAGGGGGAATGAGCAGTTCTTC	CASSRSRSTSTGSRGNEQFF
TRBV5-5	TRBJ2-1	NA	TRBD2	TGTGCCAGCAGCGACGGGAGGGCCGTCTACAATGAGCAGTTCTTC	CASSDGRAVYNEQFF
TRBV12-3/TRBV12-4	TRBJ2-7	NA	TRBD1	TGTGCCAGCAGTTTGAGGGGGCTTGGCTACGAGCAGTACTTC	CASSLRGLGYEQYF
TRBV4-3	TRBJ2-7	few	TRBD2	TGCGCCAGCAGCCGTCCTAGCGGGAGGATCCCCTACGAGCAGTACTTC	CASSRPSGRIPYEQYF
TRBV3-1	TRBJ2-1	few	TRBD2	TGTGCCAGCAGCCAACTAGCGGGGGGAATTAATGAGCAGTTCTTC	CASSQLAGGINEQFF
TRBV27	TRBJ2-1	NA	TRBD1	TGTGCCAGCAGTCTGTCGACAGGGGGAATGGTCAATGAGCAGTTCTTC	CASSLSTGGMVNEQFF
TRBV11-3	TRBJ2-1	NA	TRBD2	TGTGCCAGCAGCGCAACTAGCGGTCCCGGTGAGCAGTTCTTC	CASSATSGPGEQFF
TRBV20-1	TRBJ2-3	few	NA	TGCAGTGCTAGGCAGCAGGCAGATACGCAGTATTTT	CSARQQADTQYF
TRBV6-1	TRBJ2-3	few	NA	TGTGCCAGCGCACCGAAGGGCTCTAGCACAGATACGCAGTATTTT	CASAPKGSSTDTQYF
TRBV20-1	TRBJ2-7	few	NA	TGCAGCTTGGGTGGGGGAATCAACTACGAGCAGTACTTC	CSLGGGINYEQYF
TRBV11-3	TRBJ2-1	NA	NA	TGTGCCAGCAGCTCCCCTTCAAGGGCATACTATGAGCAGTTCTTC	CASSSPSRAYYEQFF
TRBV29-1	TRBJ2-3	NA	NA	TGCAGCGTTGTTGGAGCGGCGATAGGCCCAGATACGCAGTATTTT	CSVVGAAIGPDTQYF
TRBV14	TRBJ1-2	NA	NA	TGTGCCAGCAGCCAAGGTCCAGGGAGCTATGGCTACACCTTC	CASSQGPGSYGYTF
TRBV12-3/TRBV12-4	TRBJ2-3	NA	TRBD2	TGTACCATCTGTTTGGGCCTTAGACTAGCGGGGGGGTCAGATACGCAGTATTTT	CTICLGLRLAGGSDTQYF
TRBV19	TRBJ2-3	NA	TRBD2	TGTGCCAGTAGGAGGGGGCTAGCGGGGGCCTATACGCAGTATTTT	CASRRGLAGAYTQYF